The TCR beta chain under discussion was sequenced for a study of cytomegalovirus exposure and HLA in healthy donors. Study-wide findings and caveats: Across donors, presence/absence analyses took sequencing depth to be roughly uniform. TRBV6-2, TRBV6-3 and other indistinguishable V segments were excluded.

The PCR employed 60 Vbeta primers together with 13 Jbeta primers. Sequencing was performed with immunoSEQ multiplex PCR; in TCRdb, only in-frame clones are kept and a portion is missing. The data hold about 200,000 clones, with 80% to 90% observed a single time. Germline V gene lookup returns CDR1 SGHNT and CDR2 YENEEA. This CDR3 contains 16 residues. The junction had 12 bases not matched to a gene; V was cut back by 5 bases and J by 5 bases. These donors, healthy bone marrow donors, were studied. To note about this clone: The antigen is unknown.

The chain links TRBV11-3 to TRBJ2-5, with TRBD2 matching over 9 bases. The material sequenced was PBMCs. The receptor was isolated from a woman in her twenties or thirties in good health and CMV-seronegative. Written as DNA, the CDR3 is TGTGCCAGCAGCCGGGGAATAGCGGGAGAATCGGAGACCCAGTACTTC. It codes for CASSRGIAGESETQYF.